This is a list of T cell receptor beta chains from one sample in a study of blood T cell repertoires in COVID-19. Method: immunoSEQ multiplex PCR; TCRdb's copy keeps in-frame clones and lacks some. The sample yields roughly 190,000 clones, about 88% seen once. Material: PBMCs or T cells enriched from blood (not recorded which). These receptors all stem from a woman in her 40s in a cohort exposed to, infected with or recovered from COVID-19 (not recorded which). Both conserved end residues are part of each CDR3. A D gene is named only where the DNA matches it firmly. Clone size is given for some rows only: seen once, a few or many times, or a class if the clone is expanded.

v_gene	abundance	j_gene	d_gene	CDR3nt	CDR3aa
TRBV6-5	many	TRBJ2-2	.	TGTGCCAGCAGTTACTCGTGGACACTCACCGGGGAGCTGTTTTTT	CASSYSWTLTGELFF
TRBV6-5	.	TRBJ1-2	.	TGTGCCAGCCTCGCCGGGTACTATGGCTACACCTTC	CASLAGYYGYTF
TRBV19	few	TRBJ1-1	.	TGTGCCAGTACCCCCCTGACAGCACTCACTGAAGCTTTCTTT	CASTPLTALTEAFF
TRBV27	once	TRBJ2-6	.	TGTGCCAGCAGTTTATCGATAGCGCCCATGCCCTCTGGGGCCAACGTCCTGACTTTC	CASSLSIAPMPSGANVLTF
TRBV2	.	TRBJ1-3	.	TGTGCCAGCAGTGAAAGGGGACACAAGCTCTCTGGAAACACCATATATTTT	CASSERGHKLSGNTIYF
TRBV4-1	.	TRBJ2-5	TRBD1	TGCGCCAGCAGCCAAAACCGGGACAGGGGAGTAGAGACCCAGTACTTC	CASSQNRDRGVETQYF
TRBV19	.	TRBJ2-1	.	TGTGCCAGTAGTATCAGCGGGTCTTACAATGAGCAGTTCTTC	CASSISGSYNEQFF
TRBV27	.	TRBJ1-6	.	TGTGCCAGCAGTTTACTAGCAGTCGGTAATTCACCCCTCCACTTT	CASSLLAVGNSPLHF
TRBV4-1	.	TRBJ2-7	.	TGCGCCAGCAGCCCCTCCCAAGGGGAACCAGAGCAGTACTTC	CASSPSQGEPEQYF
TRBV2	.	TRBJ2-3	TRBD2	TGTGCCAGCGCGGCGGGAGGAGGGGATACGCAGTATTTT	CASAAGGGDTQYF
TRBV13	.	TRBJ1-1	.	TGTGCCAGCAGCTTAATGGTAGAGATCGGGGGTATCACTGAAGCTTTCTTT	CASSLMVEIGGITEAFF
TRBV6-5	once	TRBJ2-3	TRBD2	TGTGCCAGCAAAACTAGCGGGAGAGCAGATACGCAGTATTTT	CASKTSGRADTQYF
TRBV3-1/TRBV3-2	.	TRBJ2-7	TRBD2	TGTGCCAGCAGACCTTCGGGCGGGGGGACCTACGAGCAGTACTTC	CASRPSGGGTYEQYF
TRBV24-1	.	TRBJ2-1	TRBD2	TGTGCCACCAGTCAAGCGGGAGGGAGCTCCTACAATGAGCAGTTCTTC	CATSQAGGSSYNEQFF
TRBV11-2	once	TRBJ1-3	TRBD1	TGTGCCAGCAGCCCAGGACAGGGGGCTGCAGGAAACACCATATATTTT	CASSPGQGAAGNTIYF
TRBV19	.	TRBJ2-3	.	TGTGCCAGTAGCGATCCCGCACTAGCCAAAGATACGCAGTATTTT	CASSDPALAKDTQYF
TRBV18	.	TRBJ2-7	TRBD1	TGTGCCAGCTCACCGGGACAGGGGTCAACCTACGAGCAGTACTTC	CASSPGQGSTYEQYF
TRBV7-9	medium-sized	TRBJ2-5	TRBD2	TGTGCCAGCAGCCCGACTAGCGGAAAAGAGACCCAGTACTTC	CASSPTSGKETQYF
TRBV6-6	.	TRBJ2-2	TRBD2	TGTGCCAGCAGTTATCCCAGCGGGAGAGGTACCGGGGAGCTGTTTTTT	CASSYPSGRGTGELFF
TRBV6-4	.	TRBJ2-3	.	TGTGCCAGCAGTGACGGGCCAGCCACAGATACGCAGTATTTT	CASSDGPATDTQYF
TRBV7-9	.	TRBJ1-5	.	TGTGCCAGCGCGGGGGGAACCTCAGGGTATGCCCAGCATTTT	CASAGGTSGYAQHF
TRBV7-9	many	TRBJ1-6	.	TGTGCCAGCAGCTCGATAGCAGCCTATAATTCACCCCTCCACTTT	CASSSIAAYNSPLHF
TRBV4-1	.	TRBJ1-1	.	TGCGCCAGCAGCCAAGTCAATTCGGGGGGTTGGATAGCTTTCTTT	CASSQVNSGGWIAFF
TRBV10-2	.	TRBJ2-4	.	TGCGCCAGCGTTAAGTCCCTGGGAGACATTCAGTACTTC	CASVKSLGDIQYF
TRBV6-5	.	TRBJ1-1	.	TGTGCCAGCAACCTAAAGATGAACACTGAAGCTTTCTTT	CASNLKMNTEAFF
TRBV9	.	TRBJ2-3	TRBD2	TGTGCCAGCAGCGGCGGGGGGTTCACAGATACGCAGTATTTT	CASSGGGFTDTQYF
TRBV10-3	.	TRBJ1-1	.	TGTGCCATCAGTGCTCTCGGAGGAGGTGTTGACACTGAAGCTTTCTTT	CAISALGGGVDTEAFF
TRBV4-2	.	TRBJ2-2	.	TGTGCCAGCAAGAGAGCGACCGGGGAGCTGTTTTTT	CASKRATGELFF
TRBV5-4	.	TRBJ1-6	.	TGTGCCAGCAGCTTGACGCAGGGGTCTAATTCACCCCTCCACTTT	CASSLTQGSNSPLHF